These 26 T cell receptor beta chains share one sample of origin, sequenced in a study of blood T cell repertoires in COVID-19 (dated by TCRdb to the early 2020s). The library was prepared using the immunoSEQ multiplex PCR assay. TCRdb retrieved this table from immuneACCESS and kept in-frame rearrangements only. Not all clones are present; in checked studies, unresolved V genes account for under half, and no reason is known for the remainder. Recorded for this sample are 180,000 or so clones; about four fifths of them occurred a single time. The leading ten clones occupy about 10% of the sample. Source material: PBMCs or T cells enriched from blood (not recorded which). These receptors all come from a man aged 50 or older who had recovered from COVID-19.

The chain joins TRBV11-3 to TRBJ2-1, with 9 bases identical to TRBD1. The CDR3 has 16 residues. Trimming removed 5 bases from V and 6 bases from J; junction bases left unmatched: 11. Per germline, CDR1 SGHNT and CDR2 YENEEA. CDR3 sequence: CASSASRDREINEQFF. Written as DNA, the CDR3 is TGTGCCAGCAGCGCGTCCAGGGACAGGGAAATCAATGAGCAGTTCTTC.

The CDR3 sequence is CASSRGPGEQYF. DNA of the CDR3: TGTGCCAGCAGCCGAGGCCCGGGGGAGCAGTACTTC. This chain links TRBV6-5 with TRBJ2-7; TRBD2 is a possible D gene (5 bases). Germline CDR1 and CDR2: MNHEY and SVGAGI. CDR3 length: 12 residues. Between the trimmed V and J ends, which lost 6 bases and 7 bases, there was a span of 13 bases.

The CDR3, as DNA: TGTGCCAGCAGTGAGTCACTAGCGGGAGGAGGCGAGCAGTACTTC. This sequence encodes CASSESLAGGGEQYF. The chain joins TRBV2 to TRBJ2-7, with 12 positions matching TRBD2. CDR1 and CDR2 from the germline V gene are SNHLY and FYNNEI. Trimming cost V 3 bases and J 6 bases; bases outside gene matches: 6. The CDR3 is made up of 15 amino acids.

Here the CDR3 reads CASTLSGAGETQYF. The CDR3 region has the DNA TGTGCCAGCACTCTTTCCGGGGCGGGGGAGACCCAGTACTTC. The chain is built from TRBV28 and TRBJ2-5, with TRBD2 as a possible D gene (6 bases). The ends were cut back, 7 bases at V and 5 bases at J, with 17 bases in the middle. This CDR3 is 14 amino acids long. CDR1 is MDHEN, CDR2 SYDVKM, per germline.

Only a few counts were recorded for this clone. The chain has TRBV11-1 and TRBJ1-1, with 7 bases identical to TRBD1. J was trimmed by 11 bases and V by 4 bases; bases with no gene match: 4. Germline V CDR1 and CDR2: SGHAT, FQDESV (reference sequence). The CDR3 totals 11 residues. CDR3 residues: CASSSGTDAFF. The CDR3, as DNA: TGTGCCAGCAGCTCCGGGACAGACGCTTTCTTT. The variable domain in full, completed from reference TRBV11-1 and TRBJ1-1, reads EAEVAQSPRYKITEKSQAVAFWCDPISGHATLYWYRQILGQGPELLVQFQDESVVDDSQLPKDRFSAERLKGVDSTLKIQPAELGDSAMYLCASSSGTDAFFGQGTRLTVV.

DNA for the CDR3: TGCGCCAGCAGACAGTTGGGAGGGAGCTCTGGAAACACCATATATTTT. This gives the protein CASRQLGGSSGNTIYF. The chain couples TRBV4-1 to TRBJ1-3; D remains unclear. CDR1 and CDR2 (germline): MGHRA, YSYEKL. The CDR3 totals 16 residues. V lost 6 bases to trimming and J lost 0 bases, with 15 bases between them.

The CDR3 here is CASSSPGTGAGELFF. DNA for the CDR3: TGTGCCAGCAGCTCCCCAGGGACAGGGGCCGGGGAGCTGTTTTTT. This chain links TRBV11-3 with TRBJ2-2; 10 bases align to TRBD1. Trimming cost V 4 bases and J 6 bases; bases outside gene matches: 5. The germline V gene encodes CDR1 SGHNT and CDR2 YENEEA. This CDR3 spans 15 amino acids.

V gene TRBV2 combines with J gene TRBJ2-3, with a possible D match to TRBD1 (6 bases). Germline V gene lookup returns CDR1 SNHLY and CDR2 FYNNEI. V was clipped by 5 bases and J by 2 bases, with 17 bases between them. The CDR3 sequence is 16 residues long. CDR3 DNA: TGTGCCAGCAGTCTGTGGACAGAACCTAACACAGATACGCAGTATTTT. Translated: CASSLWTEPNTDTQYF.

CDR3 nucleotides: TGTGCCAGCAGCCAAGCAACGACAGGGGGCTCTGGACCGGGCCGGGAAAAACTGTTTTTT. This codes for CASSQATTGGSGPGREKLFF. The V and J genes are TRBV3-1 (or the pseudogene TRBV3-2) and TRBJ1-4; TRBD1 matches 10 bases. CDR1 and CDR2 from the germline V gene are LGHDT and YNNKEL (reference sequence). This CDR3 spans 20 amino acids. V was clipped by 1 base and J by 8 bases; unmatched bases: 19.

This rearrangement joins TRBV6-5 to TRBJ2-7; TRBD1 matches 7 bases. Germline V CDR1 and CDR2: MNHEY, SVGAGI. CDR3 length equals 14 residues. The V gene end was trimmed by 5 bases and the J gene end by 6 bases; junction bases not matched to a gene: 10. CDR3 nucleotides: TGTGCCAGCAGTCTAGGGGGCCGGGGCATCGAGCAGTACTTC. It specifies CASSLGGRGIEQYF.

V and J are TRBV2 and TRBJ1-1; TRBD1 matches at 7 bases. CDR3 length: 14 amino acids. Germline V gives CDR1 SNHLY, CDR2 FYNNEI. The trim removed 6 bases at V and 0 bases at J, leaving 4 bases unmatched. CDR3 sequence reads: CASRGQRLNTEAFF. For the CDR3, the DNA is TGTGCCAGCAGGGGACAGAGGTTGAACACTGAAGCTTTCTTT.

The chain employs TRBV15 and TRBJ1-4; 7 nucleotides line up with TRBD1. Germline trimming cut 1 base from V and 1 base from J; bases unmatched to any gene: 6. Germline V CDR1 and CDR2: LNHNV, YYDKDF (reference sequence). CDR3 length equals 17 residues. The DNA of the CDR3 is TGTGCCACCAGCAGAGTGGGCAGGGGGGAAACTAATGAAAAACTGTTTTTT. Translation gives CATSRVGRGETNEKLFF.

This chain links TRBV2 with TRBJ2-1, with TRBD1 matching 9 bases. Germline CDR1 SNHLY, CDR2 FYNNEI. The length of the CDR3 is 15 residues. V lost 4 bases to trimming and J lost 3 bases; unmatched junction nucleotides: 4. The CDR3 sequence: CASSVPGQGYNEQFF. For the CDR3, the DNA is TGTGCCAGCAGTGTACCGGGACAGGGCTACAATGAGCAGTTCTTC.

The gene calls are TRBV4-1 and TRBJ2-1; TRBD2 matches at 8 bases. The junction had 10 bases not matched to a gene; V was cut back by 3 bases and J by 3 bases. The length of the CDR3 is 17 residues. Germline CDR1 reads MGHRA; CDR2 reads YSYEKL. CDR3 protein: CASSHPAGASSYNEQFF. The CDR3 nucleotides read TGCGCCAGCAGCCACCCAGCGGGAGCATCGAGCTACAATGAGCAGTTCTTC.

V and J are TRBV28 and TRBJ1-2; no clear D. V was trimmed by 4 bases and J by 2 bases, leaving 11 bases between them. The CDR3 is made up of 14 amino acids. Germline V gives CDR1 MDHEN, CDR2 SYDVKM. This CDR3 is CASSSTQLNYGYTF. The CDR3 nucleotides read TGTGCCAGCAGTTCGACACAGTTAAACTATGGCTACACCTTC.

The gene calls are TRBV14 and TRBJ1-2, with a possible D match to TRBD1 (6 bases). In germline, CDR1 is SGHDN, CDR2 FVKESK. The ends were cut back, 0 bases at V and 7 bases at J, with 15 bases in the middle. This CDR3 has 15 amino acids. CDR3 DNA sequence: TGTGCCAGCAGCCAAGAATTGTCAGGGGCAGGTGGCTACACCTTC. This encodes CASSQELSGAGGYTF.

CDR3 in amino acids: CAWSGTGLGNTEAFF. The CDR3 bases are TGTGCCTGGAGTGGTACAGGGCTCGGCAACACTGAAGCTTTCTTT. The J gene is TRBJ1-1, the V gene TRBV30; perhaps TRBD1 as D (6 bases). Germline V gene data show CDR1 as GTSNPN and CDR2 as SVGIG (reference sequence). V shed 1 base and J shed 2 bases, with 14 bases lying between them. This CDR3 region has 15 residues.

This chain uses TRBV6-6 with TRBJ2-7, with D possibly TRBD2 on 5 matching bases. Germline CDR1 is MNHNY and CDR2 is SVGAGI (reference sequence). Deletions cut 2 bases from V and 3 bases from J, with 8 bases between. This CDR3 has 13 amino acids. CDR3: CASSYTRDYEQYF. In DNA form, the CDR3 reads TGTGCCAGCAGTTACACCCGGGACTACGAGCAGTACTTC.

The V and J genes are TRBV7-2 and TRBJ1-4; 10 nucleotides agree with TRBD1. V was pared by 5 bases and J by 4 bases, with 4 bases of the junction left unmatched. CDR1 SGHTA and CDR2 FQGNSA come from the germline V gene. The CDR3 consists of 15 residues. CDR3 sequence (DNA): TGTGCCAGCAGCCCACGGACAGGGGGTAATGAAAAACTGTTTTTT. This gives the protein CASSPRTGGNEKLFF.

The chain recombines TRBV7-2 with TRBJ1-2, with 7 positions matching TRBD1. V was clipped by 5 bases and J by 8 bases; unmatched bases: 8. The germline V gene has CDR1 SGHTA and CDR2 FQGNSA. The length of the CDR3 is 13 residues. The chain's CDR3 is CASSVDRDGGYTF. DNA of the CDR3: TGTGCCAGCAGCGTCGACAGGGATGGCGGCTACACCTTC.

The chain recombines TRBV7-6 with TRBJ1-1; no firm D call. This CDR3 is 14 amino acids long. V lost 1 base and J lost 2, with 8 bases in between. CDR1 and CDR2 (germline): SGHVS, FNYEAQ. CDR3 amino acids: CASSLGAANTEAFF. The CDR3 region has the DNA TGTGCCAGCAGCTTAGGGGCAGCAAACACTGAAGCTTTCTTT.

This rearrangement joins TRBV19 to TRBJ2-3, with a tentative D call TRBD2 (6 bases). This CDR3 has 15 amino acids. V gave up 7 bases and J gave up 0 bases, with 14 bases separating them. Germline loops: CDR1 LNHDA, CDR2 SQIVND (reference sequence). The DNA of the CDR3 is TGTGCCAGTAACCCGGGAGCCTTCAGCACAGATACGCAGTATTTT. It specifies CASNPGAFSTDTQYF.

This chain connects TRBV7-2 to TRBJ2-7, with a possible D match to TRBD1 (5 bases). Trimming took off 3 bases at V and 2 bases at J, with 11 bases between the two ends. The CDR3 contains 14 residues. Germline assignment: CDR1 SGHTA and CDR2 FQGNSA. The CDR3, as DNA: TGTGCCAGCAGCTTCCTTACAGGCACCTACGAGCAGTACTTC. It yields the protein CASSFLTGTYEQYF.

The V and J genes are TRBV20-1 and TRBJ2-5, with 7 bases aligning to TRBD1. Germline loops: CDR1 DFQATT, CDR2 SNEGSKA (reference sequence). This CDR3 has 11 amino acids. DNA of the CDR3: TGCAGCGTGGGACAGCCAGAGACCCAGTACTTC. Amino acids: CSVGQPETQYF.

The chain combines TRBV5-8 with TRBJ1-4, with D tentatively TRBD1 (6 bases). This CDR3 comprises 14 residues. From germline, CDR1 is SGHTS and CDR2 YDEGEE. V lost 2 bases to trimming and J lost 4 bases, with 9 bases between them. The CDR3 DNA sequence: TGTGCCAGCAGCTTTGGACAGTTTAATGAAAAACTGTTTTTT. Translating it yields CASSFGQFNEKLFF.

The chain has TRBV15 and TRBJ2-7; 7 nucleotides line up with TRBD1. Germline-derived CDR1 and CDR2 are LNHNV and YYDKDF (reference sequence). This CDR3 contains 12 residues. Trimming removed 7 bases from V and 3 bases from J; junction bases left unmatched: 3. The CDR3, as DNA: TGTGCCACCACCGCAGGGGGCTACGAGCAGTACTTC. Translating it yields CATTAGGYEQYF.